Presented here are 9 T cell receptor beta chains from one specimen sequenced in a study of CD8+CD57+ T cells in acquired aplastic anemia (dated by TCRdb to the late 2010s). The run used an Illumina HiSeq 2000. Genomic DNA was used as template for profiling of TCR beta VDJ combinations and CDR3 sequences. TCRdb reworked the public reads: Q25 trimming with fastp, MiXCR clone assembly, productive beta chains retained. Under each unique CDR3 protein, matching rows form one entry showing the most common genes and DNA. The sample records about 190,000 distinct CDR3 sequences, approximately 49% of which are singletons. The ten top clones hold around a sixth of the sample. Source material: sorted CD4+, CD8+, or CD8+CD57+ T cells (not recorded which) from PBMCs. These receptors were taken from a human donor in good health, serving as a control.

V usage is TRBV7-8 and J usage is TRBJ2-4; D is perhaps TRBD2 (6 bases). The V gene's germline CDR1 is SGHVS and CDR2 FQNEAQ. The CDR3 runs 15 residues. V was trimmed by 0 bases and J by 8 bases, leaving 14 bases between them. The CDR3 reads CASSLATSFLDIQYF. The CDR3 coding sequence is TGTGCCAGCAGCTTAGCTACTAGCTTCTTGGACATTCAGTACTTC.

The chain carries TRBV29-1 and TRBJ2-7; 8 bases are shared with TRBD1. This CDR3 spans 14 amino acids. In germline, CDR1 is SQVTM, CDR2 ANQGSEA. Germline trimming cut 6 bases from V and 6 bases from J; bases unmatched to any gene: 13. The CDR3 DNA reads TGCAGCGTCCAAATTGGACAGGGTAGTGGCGAGCAGTACTTC. The encoded protein is CSVQIGQGSGEQYF.

A note on this clonotype: Relative to the germline gene, one junction end is altered; a read error may explain this. This rearrangement joins TRBV4-2 to TRBJ2-2; 8 nucleotides line up with TRBD2. Germline values: CDR1 LGHNA, CDR2 YNFKEQ. CDR3 size: 16 residues. CDR3 in DNA: TGTGCCAGCAGTCAAGGCGGGGGGTGGAACACCGGGGAGCTGTTTTTT. Residues: CASSQGGGWNTGELFF.

The chain joins TRBV19 to TRBJ2-7, with TRBD1 identical over 12 bases. Trimming at V came to 3 bases and at J to 2 bases, leaving 5 bases not matched to a gene. The V gene's germline CDR1 is LNHDA and CDR2 SQIVND (reference sequence). This CDR3 has 16 residues. This CDR3 reads CASSMPGQGATYEQYF. In DNA, the CDR3 is TGTGCCAGTAGTATGCCGGGACAGGGGGCAACCTACGAGCAGTACTTC.

This clonotype has at least ten counts. V and J are TRBV28 and TRBJ1-2, with TRBD1 as a possible D gene (5 bases). CDR3 length: 16 amino acids. The V and J ends lost 7 bases and 3 bases respectively, with 21 bases between them. CDR1 is MDHEN and CDR2 is SYDVKM in the germline V gene. The chain's CDR3 is CASTDVGTGYHYGYTF. CDR3 bases: TGTGCCAGCACGGACGTGGGCACAGGATACCACTATGGCTACACCTTC.

The chain joins TRBV9 to TRBJ1-2; 8 nucleotides align to TRBD1. Germline V gene sequence: CDR1 SGDLS, CDR2 YYNGEE. CDR3 length: 14 amino acids. The trim removed 7 bases at V and 8 bases at J, leaving 13 bases unmatched. The CDR3 bases are TGTGCCAGCTCACCGTCCAGGGGGCCAGAGGGCTACACCTTC. Translated, it gives CASSPSRGPEGYTF. Supplemented by reference TRBV9 and TRBJ1-2, the full variable domain reads DSGVTQTPKHLITATGQRVTLRCSPRSGDLSVYWYQQSLDQGLQFLIQYYNGEERAKGNILERFSAQQFPDLHSELNLSSLELGDSALYFCASSPSRGPEGYTFGSGTRLTVV.

The chain recombines TRBV20-1 with TRBJ1-2; a possible D gene is TRBD1 (6 bases). Deletions cut 3 bases from V and 6 bases from J, with 14 bases between. CDR1 is DFQATT and CDR2 is SNEGSKA in the germline V gene (reference sequence). The length of the CDR3 is 13 residues. The CDR3 DNA reads as TGCAGTGCTAGCGGCCGGGCAGGGGATGGCTACACCTTC. This gives the protein CSASGRAGDGYTF.

A word on this clonotype: Germline and junction disagree at one end, which may indicate a read error. The chain recombines TRBV9 with TRBJ1-2, with D unresolved. In germline, CDR1 is SGDLS, CDR2 YYNGEE. This CDR3 comprises 11 residues. The CDR3 region is CASSLEGGYTF. CDR3 DNA: TGCGCCAGCAGCTTGGAGGGTGGCTACACCTTC.

This clonotype was observed many times. The J gene is TRBJ2-5, the V gene TRBV29-1, with D uncertain. The germline V gene has CDR1 SQVTM and CDR2 ANQGSEA. The germline V and J ends were trimmed by 6 bases and 2 bases, with 13 bases remaining between them. CDR3 length equals 13 residues. CDR3 in amino acids: CSVQTYGQETQYF. The CDR3 DNA reads TGCAGCGTCCAAACCTACGGTCAAGAGACCCAGTACTTC.